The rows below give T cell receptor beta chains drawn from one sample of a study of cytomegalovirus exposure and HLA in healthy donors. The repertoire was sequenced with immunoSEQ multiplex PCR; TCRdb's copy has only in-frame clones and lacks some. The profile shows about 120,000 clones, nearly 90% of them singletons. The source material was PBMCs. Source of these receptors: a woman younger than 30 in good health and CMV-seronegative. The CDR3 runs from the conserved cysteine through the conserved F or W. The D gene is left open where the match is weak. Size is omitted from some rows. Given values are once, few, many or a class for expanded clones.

cdr3_aa: CATSGDNSYEQYF
cdr3_nt: TGTGCCACATCAGGGGATAACTCCTACGAGCAGTACTTC
clone_size: NA
j_call: TRBJ2-7
d_call: NA
v_call: TRBV6-1

cdr3_aa: CASSPPGTGGSPLHF
cdr3_nt: TGCGCCAGCAGCCCCCCTGGGACAGGGGGTTCTCCCCTCCACTTT
clone_size: NA
j_call: TRBJ1-6
d_call: TRBD1
v_call: TRBV4-1

cdr3_aa: CASSPESSYNSPLHF
cdr3_nt: TGTGCCAGCTCACCAGAGAGCTCCTATAATTCACCCCTCCACTTT
clone_size: once
j_call: TRBJ1-6
d_call: NA
v_call: TRBV18

cdr3_aa: CASSTDRAYGYTF
cdr3_nt: TGTGCCAGTAGTACCGACAGGGCCTATGGCTACACCTTC
clone_size: NA
j_call: TRBJ1-2
d_call: TRBD1
v_call: TRBV19

cdr3_aa: CASGAGQTYGYTF
cdr3_nt: TGTGCTAGTGGTGCGGGACAGACCTATGGCTACACCTTC
clone_size: few
j_call: TRBJ1-2
d_call: TRBD1
v_call: TRBV12-5

cdr3_aa: CASSSQGGNSPLHF
cdr3_nt: TGTGCCAGCAGCTCGCAGGGTGGTAATTCACCCCTCCACTTT
clone_size: NA
j_call: TRBJ1-6
d_call: NA
v_call: TRBV7-9

cdr3_aa: CASSQGTGPLYGYTF
cdr3_nt: TGTGCCAGCAGCCAAGGGACAGGACCCCTATATGGCTACACCTTC
clone_size: NA
j_call: TRBJ1-2
d_call: TRBD1
v_call: TRBV14

cdr3_aa: CASSLTGGIYEQYF
cdr3_nt: TGTGCCAGCAGTTTAACGGGGGGGATATACGAGCAGTACTTC
clone_size: once
j_call: TRBJ2-7
d_call: TRBD2
v_call: TRBV27

cdr3_aa: CASSPLYAAYNEQFF
cdr3_nt: TGTGCCAGCTCACCACTATACGCGGCGTACAATGAGCAGTTCTTC
clone_size: NA
j_call: TRBJ2-1
d_call: NA
v_call: TRBV18

cdr3_aa: CASSPGTGPSYEQYF
cdr3_nt: TGTGCCAGCTCACCCGGGACAGGTCCATCCTACGAGCAGTACTTC
clone_size: once
j_call: TRBJ2-7
d_call: TRBD1
v_call: TRBV18

cdr3_aa: CASSSEGRLGQPQHF
cdr3_nt: TGTGCCAGCAGCTCGGAAGGGAGGTTGGGTCAGCCCCAGCATTTT
clone_size: NA
j_call: TRBJ1-5
d_call: NA
v_call: TRBV9

cdr3_aa: CASSYGQNSGNTIYF
cdr3_nt: TGTGCCAGCAGCTATGGACAGAACTCTGGAAACACCATATATTTT
clone_size: NA
j_call: TRBJ1-3
d_call: NA
v_call: TRBV5-4

cdr3_aa: CASSLSPQRYSNQPQHF
cdr3_nt: TGTGCCAGCAGCTTAAGTCCGCAACGGTATAGCAATCAGCCCCAGCATTTT
clone_size: few
j_call: TRBJ1-5
d_call: NA
v_call: TRBV7-9

cdr3_aa: CASSVSGGTDTQYF
cdr3_nt: TGTGCCAGCAGTGTTTCGGGGGGCACAGATACGCAGTATTTT
clone_size: once
j_call: TRBJ2-3
d_call: NA
v_call: TRBV25-1

cdr3_aa: CASRPIPGGNTEAFF
cdr3_nt: TGTGCCAGCAGACCAATCCCGGGGGGGAACACTGAAGCTTTCTTT
clone_size: NA
j_call: TRBJ1-1
d_call: NA
v_call: TRBV2

cdr3_aa: CASSLQGRANYGYTF
cdr3_nt: TGTGCCAGCAGCTTACAGGGGAGAGCTAACTATGGCTACACCTTC
clone_size: NA
j_call: TRBJ1-2
d_call: NA
v_call: TRBV13

cdr3_aa: CATLTGVYGYTF
cdr3_nt: TGTGCCACCTTGACAGGGGTTTATGGCTACACCTTC
clone_size: NA
j_call: TRBJ1-2
d_call: TRBD1
v_call: TRBV2

cdr3_aa: CASSWGGGTEAFF
cdr3_nt: TGTGCCAGCAGCTGGGGCGGGGGCACTGAAGCTTTCTTT
clone_size: NA
j_call: TRBJ1-1
d_call: NA
v_call: TRBV6-5

cdr3_aa: CASSAGTEPGEQYF
cdr3_nt: TGTGCCAGCAGCGCCGGGACAGAGCCTGGCGAGCAGTACTTC
clone_size: NA
j_call: TRBJ2-7
d_call: TRBD1
v_call: TRBV2

cdr3_aa: CASRQQQETQYF
cdr3_nt: TGCGCCAGCAGGCAACAGCAGGAGACCCAGTACTTC
clone_size: NA
j_call: TRBJ2-5
d_call: NA
v_call: TRBV5-1

cdr3_aa: CASSPGLVDTQYF
cdr3_nt: TGTGCCAGCAGCCCGGGACTAGTGGATACGCAGTATTTT
clone_size: NA
j_call: TRBJ2-3
d_call: TRBD2
v_call: TRBV11-3

cdr3_aa: CASKGQGGRETQYF
cdr3_nt: TGTGCCAGCAAGGGACAGGGAGGGAGAGAGACCCAGTACTTC
clone_size: NA
j_call: TRBJ2-5
d_call: TRBD1
v_call: TRBV2

cdr3_aa: CASSLRGQGVYEQYF
cdr3_nt: TGTGCCAGCAGCTTACGCGGACAGGGGGTCTACGAGCAGTACTTC
clone_size: once
j_call: TRBJ2-7
d_call: TRBD1
v_call: TRBV7-9

cdr3_aa: CASQGARTGELFF
cdr3_nt: TGTGCCTCCCAGGGGGCGCGGACCGGGGAGCTGTTTTTT
clone_size: NA
j_call: TRBJ2-2
d_call: TRBD1
v_call: TRBV7-8

cdr3_aa: CASAVARGGPYNEQFF
cdr3_nt: TGCGCCAGCGCTGTCGCGCGGGGGGGCCCTTACAATGAGCAGTTCTTC
clone_size: NA
j_call: TRBJ2-1
d_call: TRBD2
v_call: TRBV10-1